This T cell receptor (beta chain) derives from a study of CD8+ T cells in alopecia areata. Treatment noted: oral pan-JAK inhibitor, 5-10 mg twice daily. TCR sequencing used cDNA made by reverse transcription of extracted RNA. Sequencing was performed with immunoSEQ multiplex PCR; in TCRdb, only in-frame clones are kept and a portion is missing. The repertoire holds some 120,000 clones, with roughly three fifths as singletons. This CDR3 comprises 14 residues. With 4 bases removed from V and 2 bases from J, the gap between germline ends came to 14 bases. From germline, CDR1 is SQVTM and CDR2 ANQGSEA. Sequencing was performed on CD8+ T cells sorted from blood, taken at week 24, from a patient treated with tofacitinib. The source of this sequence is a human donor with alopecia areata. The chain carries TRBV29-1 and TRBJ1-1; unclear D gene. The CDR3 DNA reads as TGCAGCGTTGGGTTGTTGGCAGATAACACTGAAGCTTTCTTT. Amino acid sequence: CSVGLLADNTEAFF.